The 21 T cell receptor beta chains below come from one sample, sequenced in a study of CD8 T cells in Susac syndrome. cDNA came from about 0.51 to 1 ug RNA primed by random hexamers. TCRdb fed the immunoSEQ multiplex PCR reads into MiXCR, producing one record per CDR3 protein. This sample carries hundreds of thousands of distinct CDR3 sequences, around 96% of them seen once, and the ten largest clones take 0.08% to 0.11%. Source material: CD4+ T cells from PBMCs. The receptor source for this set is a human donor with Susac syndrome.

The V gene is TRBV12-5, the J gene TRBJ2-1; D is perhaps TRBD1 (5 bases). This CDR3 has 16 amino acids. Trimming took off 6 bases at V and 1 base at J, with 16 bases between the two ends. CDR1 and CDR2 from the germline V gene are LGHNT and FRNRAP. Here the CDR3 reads CASGEWGPPSYNEQFF. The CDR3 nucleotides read TGTGCTAGTGGGGAATGGGGCCCACCTTCCTACAATGAGCAGTTCTTC.

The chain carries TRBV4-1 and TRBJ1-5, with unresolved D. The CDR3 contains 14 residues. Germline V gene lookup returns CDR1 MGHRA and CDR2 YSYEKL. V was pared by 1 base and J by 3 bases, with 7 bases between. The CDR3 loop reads CASSQGQYNQPQHF. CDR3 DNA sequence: TGCGCCAGCAGCCAAGGGCAATACAATCAGCCCCAGCATTTT.

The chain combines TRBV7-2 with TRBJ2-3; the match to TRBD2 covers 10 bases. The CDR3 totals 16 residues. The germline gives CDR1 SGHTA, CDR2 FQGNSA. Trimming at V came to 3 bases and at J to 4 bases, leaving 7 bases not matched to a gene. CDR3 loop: CASSFLAGGGPDTQYF. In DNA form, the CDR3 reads TGTGCCAGCAGCTTCTTAGCGGGAGGAGGCCCAGATACGCAGTATTTT.

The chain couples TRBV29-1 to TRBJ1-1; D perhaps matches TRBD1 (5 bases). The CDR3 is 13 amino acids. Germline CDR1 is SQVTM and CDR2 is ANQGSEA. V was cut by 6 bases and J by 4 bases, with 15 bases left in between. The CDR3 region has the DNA TGCAGCGTCCCGTGGGGGGAAGGCACTGAAGCTTTCTTT. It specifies CSVPWGEGTEAFF.

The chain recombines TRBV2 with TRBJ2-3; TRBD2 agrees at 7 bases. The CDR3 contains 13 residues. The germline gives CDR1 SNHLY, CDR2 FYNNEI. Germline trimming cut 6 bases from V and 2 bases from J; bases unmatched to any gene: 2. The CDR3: CASRGDYTDTQYF. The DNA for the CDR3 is TGTGCCAGCAGGGGGGACTACACAGATACGCAGTATTTT.

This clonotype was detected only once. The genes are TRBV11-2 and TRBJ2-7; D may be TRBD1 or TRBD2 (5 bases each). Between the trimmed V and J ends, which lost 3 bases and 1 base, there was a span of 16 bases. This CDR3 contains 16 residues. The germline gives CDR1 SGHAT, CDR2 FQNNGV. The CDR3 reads CASSLWSGTPSYEQYF. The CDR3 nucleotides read TGTGCCAGCAGCTTGTGGTCCGGGACGCCTTCCTACGAGCAGTACTTC.

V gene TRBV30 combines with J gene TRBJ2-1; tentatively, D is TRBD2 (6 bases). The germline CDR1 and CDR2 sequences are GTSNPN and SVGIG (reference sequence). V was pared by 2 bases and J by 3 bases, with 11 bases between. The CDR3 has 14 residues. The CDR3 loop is CAWSLAGIYNEQFF. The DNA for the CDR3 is TGTGCCTGGAGTCTGGCGGGAATCTACAATGAGCAGTTCTTC.

The chain's CDR3 is CSVSGGAEKLFF. CDR3 bases: TGCAGCGTCTCCGGAGGGGCTGAAAAACTGTTTTTT. This chain connects TRBV29-1 to TRBJ1-4, with D possibly matching TRBD1 (5 bases). V lost 6 bases and J 7 bases, leaving 12 bases between the germline ends. The CDR3 is 12 residues long. Looked up from germline, CDR1 is SQVTM and CDR2 is ANQGSEA.

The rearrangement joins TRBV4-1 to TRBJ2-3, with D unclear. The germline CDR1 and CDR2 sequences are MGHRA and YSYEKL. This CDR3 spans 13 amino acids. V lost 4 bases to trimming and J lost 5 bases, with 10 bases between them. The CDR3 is CASSRAFKDTQYF. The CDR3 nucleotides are TGCGCCAGCAGCCGGGCTTTCAAAGATACGCAGTATTTT.

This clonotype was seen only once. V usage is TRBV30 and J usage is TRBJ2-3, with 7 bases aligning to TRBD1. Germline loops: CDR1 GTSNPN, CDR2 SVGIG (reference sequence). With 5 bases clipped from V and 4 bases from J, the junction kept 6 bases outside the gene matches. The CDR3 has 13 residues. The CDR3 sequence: CAWGFQGADTQYF. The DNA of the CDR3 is TGTGCCTGGGGATTCCAGGGGGCAGATACGCAGTATTTT.

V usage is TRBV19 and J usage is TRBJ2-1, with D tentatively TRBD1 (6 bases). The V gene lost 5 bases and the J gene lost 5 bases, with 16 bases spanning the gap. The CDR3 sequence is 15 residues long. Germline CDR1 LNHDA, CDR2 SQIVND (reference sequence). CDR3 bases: TGTGCCAGTAGTCGGGCGTCAGGGGAGAACAATGAGCAGTTCTTC. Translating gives CASSRASGENNEQFF. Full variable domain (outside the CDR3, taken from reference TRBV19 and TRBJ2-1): DGGITQSPKYLFRKEGQNVTLSCEQNLNHDAMYWYRQDPGQGLRLIYYSQIVNDFQKGDIAEGYSVSREKKESFPLTVTSAQKNPTAFYLCASSRASGENNEQFFGPGTRLTVL.

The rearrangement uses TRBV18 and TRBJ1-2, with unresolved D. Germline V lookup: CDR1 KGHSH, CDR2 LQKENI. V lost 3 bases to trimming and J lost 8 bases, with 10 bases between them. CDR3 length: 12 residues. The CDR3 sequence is CASSPGAKGYTF. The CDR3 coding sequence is TGTGCCAGCTCACCGGGAGCAAAGGGCTACACCTTC.

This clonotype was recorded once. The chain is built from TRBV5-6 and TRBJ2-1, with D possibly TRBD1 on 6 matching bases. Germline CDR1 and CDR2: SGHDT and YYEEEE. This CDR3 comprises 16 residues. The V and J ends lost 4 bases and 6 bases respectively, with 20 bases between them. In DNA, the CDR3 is TGTGCCAGCAGCCATTTAGGCCAGGGGCTGAGCAATGAGCAGTTCTTC. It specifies CASSHLGQGLSNEQFF.

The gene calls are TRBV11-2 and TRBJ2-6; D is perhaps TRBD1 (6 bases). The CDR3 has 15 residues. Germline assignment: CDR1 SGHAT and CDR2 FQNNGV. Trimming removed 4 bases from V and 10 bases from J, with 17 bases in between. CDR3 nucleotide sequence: TGTGCCAGCAGCTCACAGGGCGAATCCAAAAACGTCCTGACTTTC. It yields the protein CASSSQGESKNVLTF.

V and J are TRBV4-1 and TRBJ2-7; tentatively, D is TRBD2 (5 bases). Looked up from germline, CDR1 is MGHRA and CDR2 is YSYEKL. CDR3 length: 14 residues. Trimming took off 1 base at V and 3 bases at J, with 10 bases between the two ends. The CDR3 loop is CASSQVAGDYEQYF. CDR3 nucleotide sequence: TGCGCCAGCAGCCAAGTCGCCGGGGACTACGAGCAGTACTTC.

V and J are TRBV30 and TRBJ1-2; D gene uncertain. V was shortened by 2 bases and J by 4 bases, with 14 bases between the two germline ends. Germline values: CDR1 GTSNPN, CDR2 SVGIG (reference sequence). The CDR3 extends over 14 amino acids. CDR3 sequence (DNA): TGTGCCTGGAGTCGGCCGGATGGAAGCTATGGCTACACCTTC. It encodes CAWSRPDGSYGYTF.

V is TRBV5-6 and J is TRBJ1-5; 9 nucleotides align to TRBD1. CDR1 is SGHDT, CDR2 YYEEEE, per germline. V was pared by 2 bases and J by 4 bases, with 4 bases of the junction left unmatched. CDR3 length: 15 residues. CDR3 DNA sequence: TGTGCCAGCAGCTTCCGGGACAGGGCTAATCAGCCCCAGCATTTT. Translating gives CASSFRDRANQPQHF.

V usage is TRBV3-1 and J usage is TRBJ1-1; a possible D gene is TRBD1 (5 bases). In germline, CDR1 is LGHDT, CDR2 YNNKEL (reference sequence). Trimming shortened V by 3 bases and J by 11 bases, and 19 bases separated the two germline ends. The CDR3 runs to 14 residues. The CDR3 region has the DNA TGTGCCAGCAGCCACGAGGACCGGGCGGGACGTGCTTTCTTT. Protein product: CASSHEDRAGRAFF.

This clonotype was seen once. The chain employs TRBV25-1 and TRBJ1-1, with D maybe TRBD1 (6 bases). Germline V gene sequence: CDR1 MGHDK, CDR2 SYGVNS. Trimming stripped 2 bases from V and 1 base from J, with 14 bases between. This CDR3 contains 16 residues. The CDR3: CASSEERGNGNTEAFF. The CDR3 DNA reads TGTGCCAGCAGTGAAGAAAGGGGGAACGGGAACACTGAAGCTTTCTTT.

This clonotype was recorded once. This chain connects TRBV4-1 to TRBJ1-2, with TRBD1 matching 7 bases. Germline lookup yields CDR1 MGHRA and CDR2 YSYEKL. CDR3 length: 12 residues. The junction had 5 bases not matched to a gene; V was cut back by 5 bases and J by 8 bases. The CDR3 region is CASSSTGDGYTF. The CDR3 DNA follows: TGCGCCAGCAGCTCCACAGGGGACGGCTACACCTTC.

The CDR3, as DNA: TGTGCCAGCAGCTTAACGGGAGCGGGGGTTGGAGCTTTCTTT. Translated: CASSLTGAGVGAFF. J is TRBJ1-1 and V is TRBV7-8; TRBD1 is a possible D gene (5 bases). CDR1 is SGHVS, CDR2 FQNEAQ, per germline. The CDR3 sequence is 14 residues long. V was cut by 2 bases and J by 10 bases, with 17 bases left in between.